The present T cell receptor (beta chain) was sequenced within a study of T-cell memory formation after mild COVID-19. Notes on the study in general: What remained unconfirmed was the SARS-CoV-2 specificity of second-wave clones peaking on day 37.

TCRdb reanalysed the 5' RACE reads using MiXCR and keeps one entry per CDR3 protein. The data show 400,000 to 550,000 distinct CDR3 sequences, 20% to 25% seen once. Of note for this clonotype: Antigen unknown.

Material for sequencing was PBMCs or a T cell subset sorted from them (not recorded which). This receptor was taken from an adult woman who had mild COVID-19 (a few samples of this study predate the infection). Cell type and time point are not known.

CDR3: CSGGEILYNEQFF. The CDR3 region has the DNA TGCAGTGGAGGGGAAATACTCTACAATGAGCAGTTCTTC. The rearrangement links TRBV20-1 to TRBJ2-1; D is possibly TRBD1 or TRBD2 (5 bases each). This CDR3 spans 13 amino acids. CDR1 and CDR2 (germline): DFQATT, SNEGSKA (reference sequence). V was shortened by 7 bases and J by 3 bases, with 13 bases between the two germline ends.